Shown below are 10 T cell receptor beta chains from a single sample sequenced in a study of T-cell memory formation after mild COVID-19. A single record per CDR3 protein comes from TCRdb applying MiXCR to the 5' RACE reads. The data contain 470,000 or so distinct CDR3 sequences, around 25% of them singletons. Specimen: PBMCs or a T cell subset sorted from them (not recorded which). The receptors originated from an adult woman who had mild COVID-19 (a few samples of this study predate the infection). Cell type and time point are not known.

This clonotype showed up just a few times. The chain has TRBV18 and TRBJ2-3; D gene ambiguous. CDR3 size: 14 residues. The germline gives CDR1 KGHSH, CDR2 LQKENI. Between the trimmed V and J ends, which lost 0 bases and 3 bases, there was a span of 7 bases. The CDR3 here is CASSPPEETDTQYF. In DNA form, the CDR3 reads TGTGCCAGCTCACCACCTGAGGAAACAGATACGCAGTATTTT.

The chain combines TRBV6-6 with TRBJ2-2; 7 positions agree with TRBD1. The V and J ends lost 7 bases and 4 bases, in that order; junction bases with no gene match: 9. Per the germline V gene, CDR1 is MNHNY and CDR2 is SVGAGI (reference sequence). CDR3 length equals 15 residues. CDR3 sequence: CASKLTGDGTGELFF. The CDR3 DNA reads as TGTGCCAGCAAACTTACAGGGGACGGCACCGGGGAGCTGTTTTTT.

This CDR3 reads CASSLDGNTIYF. Written as DNA, the CDR3 is TGTGCCAGCAGCTTGGATGGGAACACCATATATTTT. This chain connects TRBV5-4 to TRBJ1-3; D gene uncertain. The germline V gene encodes CDR1 SGHNT and CDR2 YYREEE (reference sequence). This CDR3 comprises 12 residues. V lost 0 bases and J lost 7, with 5 bases in between.

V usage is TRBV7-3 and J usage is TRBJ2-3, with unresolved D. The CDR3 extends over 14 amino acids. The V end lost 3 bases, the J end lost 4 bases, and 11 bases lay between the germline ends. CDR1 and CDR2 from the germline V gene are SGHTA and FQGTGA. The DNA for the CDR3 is TGTGCCAGCAGCTTTGGGCCTTTCGCAGATACGCAGTATTTT. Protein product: CASSFGPFADTQYF.

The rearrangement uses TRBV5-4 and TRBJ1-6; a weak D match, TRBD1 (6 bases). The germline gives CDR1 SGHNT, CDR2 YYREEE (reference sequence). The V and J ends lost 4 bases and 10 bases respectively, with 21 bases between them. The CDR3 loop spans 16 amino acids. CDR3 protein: CASSGGAGHIQSPLHF. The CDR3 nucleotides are TGTGCCAGCAGCGGGGGGGCCGGGCACATCCAGTCACCCCTCCACTTT.

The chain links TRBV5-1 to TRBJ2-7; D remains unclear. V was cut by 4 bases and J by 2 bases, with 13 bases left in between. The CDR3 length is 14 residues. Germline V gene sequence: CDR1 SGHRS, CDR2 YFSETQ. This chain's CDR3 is CASSPTGNPYEQYF. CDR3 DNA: TGCGCCAGCAGCCCCACTGGGAACCCCTACGAGCAGTACTTC. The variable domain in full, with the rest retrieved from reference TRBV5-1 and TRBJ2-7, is KAGVTQTPRYLIKTRGQQVTLSCSPISGHRSVSWYQQTPGQGLQFLFEYFSETQRNKGNFPGRFSGRQFSNSRSEMNVSTLELGDSALYLCASSPTGNPYEQYFGPGTRLTVT.

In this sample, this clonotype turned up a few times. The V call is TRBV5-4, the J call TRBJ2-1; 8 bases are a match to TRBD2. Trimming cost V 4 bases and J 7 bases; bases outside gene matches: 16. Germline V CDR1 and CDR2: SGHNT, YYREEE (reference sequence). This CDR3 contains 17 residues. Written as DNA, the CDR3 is TGTGCCAGCAGCCCCCAAGGAGCGGGAGTTAGTAGGAATGAGCAGTTCTTC. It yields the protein CASSPQGAGVSRNEQFF. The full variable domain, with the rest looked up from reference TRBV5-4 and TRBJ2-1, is ETGVTQSPTHLIKTRGQQVTLRCSSQSGHNTVSWYQQALGQGPQFIFQYYREEENGRGNFPPRFSGLQFPNYSSELNVNALELDDSALYLCASSPQGAGVSRNEQFFGPGTRLTVL.

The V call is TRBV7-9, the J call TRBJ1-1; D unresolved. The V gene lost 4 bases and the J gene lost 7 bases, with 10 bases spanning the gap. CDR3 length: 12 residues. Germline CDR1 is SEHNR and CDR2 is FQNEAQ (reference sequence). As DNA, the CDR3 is TGTGCCAGCAGCTCCTCCGGCTTTGAAGCTTTCTTT. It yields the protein CASSSSGFEAFF.

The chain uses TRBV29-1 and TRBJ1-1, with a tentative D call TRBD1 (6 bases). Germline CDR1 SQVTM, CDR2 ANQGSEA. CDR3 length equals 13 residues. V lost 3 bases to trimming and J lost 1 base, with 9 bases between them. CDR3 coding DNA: TGCAGCGTTGATCGGGGGGCGAACACTGAAGCTTTCTTT. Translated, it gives CSVDRGANTEAFF.

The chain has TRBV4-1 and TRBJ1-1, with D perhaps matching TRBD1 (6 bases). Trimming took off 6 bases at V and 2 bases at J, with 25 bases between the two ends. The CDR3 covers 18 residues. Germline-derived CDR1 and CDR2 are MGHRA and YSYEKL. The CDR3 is CASSTSYRAPGLNTEAFF. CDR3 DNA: TGCGCCAGCAGTACGTCATACAGGGCCCCCGGCCTTAACACTGAAGCTTTCTTT.